Listed here is a single T cell receptor beta chain. Its antigen is not yet known. No clone much larger than this one lies a single base away; base qualities are absent. This record belongs to a study of cytomegalovirus exposure and HLA in healthy donors (TCRdb year 2017). Notes on the research overall: An earlier analysis of some 620 of the donors reported approximately 280 Gb of sequence data and around 110 million unique TCR beta sequences obtained from around 180 million T cells. To study patterns of TCR occurrence, a later analysis re-analyzed previously published TCR beta repertoires from 666 donors and added high-resolution HLA genotyping. The study combined high-throughput TCR immunosequencing, statistical association of individual TCRs with disease status, and machine learning to predict cytomegalovirus infection status. In a later genetic analysis, genome-wide SNP genotypes for about 65% of the roughly 700 donors were used, and that subset was treated as a discovery cohort. Every discovery cohort repertoire had been produced on one sequencing platform. The study used immunosequencing to profile the T cell repertoires of under 700 subjects and linked those repertoires to cytomegalovirus serostatus. An earlier analysis of several hundred of the donors applied high-throughput TCR beta sequencing to assess whether each TCR beta V gene segment acted as functional or pseudogenic. Alongside the repertoire data, information on donor age, sex, ethnicity and CMV serostatus was compiled. Among about 400 genotyped donors of the cohort, an average of around 240,000 unique TCR beta nucleotide sequences was sequenced per donor, of which 15% to 20% were non-productive. Typing coverage differed by locus: A, B, C, DRB1 and DQB1 were typed in roughly 629-630 donors, DQA1 in approximately 520, DPA1 in 600 to 610, and DPB1 in 472. About 330 gigabases of sequencing data and approximately 92 million unique TCR sequences made up an early release that covered some 640 HLA-typed donors. About 5 DR-DQ haplotypes were handled as single units for association and clustering, since linkage in the cohort was strong. The genetic ancestry cluster associated with self-reported Caucasian donors included roughly 84% of the 300 to 400 genotyped donors. A separate validation cohort of 90 to 150 different subjects was used in addition to the approximately 700-subject first cohort. Both class I and class II loci were covered by HLA typing, at four-digit resolution. Rather than drawing on any new phenotypic data, the later analysis identified candidate immune exposures from TCR beta sequences and the way those sequences occurred across donors. The study was designed to test whether signatures of past pathogen exposure could be identified by cataloging public T cell receptors.

Paper-wide results and their limitations: For the cohort, immune exposure information was limited to CMV serostatus. At a false discovery rate of 0.05, a later analysis linked under 20,000 TCR beta sequences to specific HLA alleles. Most TCR sequences were seen in very few donors, while some public TCRs were found in many individuals. A further reported finding was that TCR beta sequences accurately predicted the HLA-A and HLA-B alleles for most subjects in the first cohort. In a later analysis, HLA-associated TCR beta chains showed more clonal expansion and lower generation probabilities than non-associated chains that were equally common. An earlier analysis of 587 of the donors showed that most TCR beta V segments appeared in productive rearrangements either about 87% or about 30% of the time, which broadly matched IMGT annotations. According to a later analysis, most CMV-associated TCR beta chains appeared to be HLA-restricted, and the HLA associations seemed to be driven largely by CMV exposure. A later genetic analysis associated a missense DCLRE1C variant with V-gene and J-gene trimming of TCR beta chains, and an independent cohort replicated the association. A later analysis found that TCR association rates varied across HLA loci, with DRB1 alleles showing the most associated TCRs and HLA-C alleles the fewest. Presence/absence analyses assumed roughly uniform sequencing depth across donors, an assumption that may not hold. In the study, approximately 150 TCR beta chains were listed as associated with cytomegalovirus. According to a later analysis, parvovirus B19, influenza, CMV and Epstein-Barr virus appeared linked to several top co-occurrence clusters. A cluster of highly shared sequence variants was judged likely to be a technical artifact of the sequencing pipeline. In both the original and validation cohorts, the classifier was reported to diagnose cytomegalovirus status with high specificity and sensitivity. Because HLA typing was missing for some donors at each locus, association tests included only the typed subset. Some IMGT-functional V segments, including TRBV6-2 and TRBV6-3, could not be told apart with the 87-base-pair reads, so those segments were excluded. In a later genetic analysis, fewer N-insertions in productive TCRs were reported among donors in an Asian-associated ancestry cluster than the roughly 700-donor mean. Correlated functional status among segregating V segments might reflect linkage disequilibrium, but an unknown experimental factor could not be ruled out. Because counts were too low, roughly 18 rarely observed V segments, including chromosome 9 orphons, were left out of the earlier analysis of 587 of the donors. In vitro tests confirmed that a few of the cytomegalovirus-associated TCR beta chains recognize cytomegalovirus antigens. Assigning TCR associations to individual alleles was difficult when HLA alleles, especially DR and DQ, strongly co-occurred. According to the authors, the approach could potentially be generalized to other disease states and immunological phenotypes. The cohort was sequenced for TCR beta chains only, and without alpha or paired-chain data the features that could be detected were limited.

V is reduced by 11 bases and J by 0 bases, leaving a spacing of 19 bases between them. The CDR3 runs 15 residues from the cysteine to the phenylalanine. Of all the DNA, just the CDR3 is kept, 45 bases in frame from base 1. The germline V gene (reference sequence) specifies LNHDA as CDR1 and SQIVND as CDR2. Library preparation was by the immunoSEQ multiplex PCR assay. For the multiplex PCR, a mixture combining 60 forward primers for TCR Vbeta segments and 13 reverse primers for TCR Jbeta segments was used. The CDR3 region of rearranged TCR beta genes was amplified from genomic DNA by a multiplex PCR assay. The Illumina HiSeq System was used to sequence the amplified TCR beta libraries as 87-base-pair reads. Turning to the authors' computational methods: Across the 500 to 850 repertoires, a later analysis counted tens of millions of unique TCR beta chains, 9 million to 14 million of which were shared by at least two donors. A nearest-neighbor algorithm error-corrected the raw reads and collapsed the reads into unique sequences, merging closely related sequences to remove PCR and sequencing errors. V, D and J gene segments were assigned by aligning CDR3 sequences to IMGT reference sequences. For a sequence to be retained, a match of at least six nucleotides was required to both a V gene segment and a J gene segment. A rearrangement was called productive if the CDR3 had no stop codons and remained in frame with V and J, and every other rearrangement was called non-productive. Following IMGT convention, CDR3 was defined as the stretch from the second conserved V-encoded cysteine to the conserved J-encoded phenylalanine. Sequences without an unambiguous match to a single V gene segment were excluded from the earlier analysis of almost 600 of the donors. In an earlier analysis of more than 500 of the donors, a V segment was called functional when productive rearrangements were above 56.7%, and segregating when the standard deviation between donors exceeded 5%. A statistical classification framework was built for diagnosing cytomegalovirus status from the catalog of TCR beta chain sequences. In a later analysis, TCR nucleotide sequences were compared against IMGT/GENE-DB human TR gene sequences so that V and J genes could be assigned. A later analysis assigned CDR3 sequences and most-parsimonious VDJ recombination scenarios with the TCRdist pipeline. In a later analysis, every TCR beta chain was defined by the combination of its CDR3 amino acid sequence and its V-gene family, and reads without a unique V-gene family were dropped. In a later analysis, 450 to 600 highly shared, low-generation-probability nucleotide sequences were removed to address suspected cross-contamination and a sequencing artifact. In a later analysis, a clonal expansion index was calculated for each public chain from normalized within-repertoire ranks of inferred template counts. In a later analysis, generation probabilities were computed using a VDJ recombination model fitted to out-of-frame rearrangements, and the results were checked against IGoR. In a later analysis, hypergeometric tests were used to score TCR-TCR, TCR-HLA and TCR-CMV co-occurrence, with a repertoire-size bias correction applied to TCR pairs. In a later analysis, false discovery rates were estimated by permuting HLA or CMV assignments 20 times. In a later analysis, co-occurring TCRs were grouped using DBSCAN, with TCRdist sequence similarity added in when clustering inside HLA-allele-positive subsets. Repertoires with fewer than 30,000 or more than 120,000 public chains, plus five repertoires with anomalous nucleotide sharing, were excluded from co-occurrence clustering. The source is immuneACCESS, and TCRdb retained only in-frame sequences with V and J called. Part of the clones is not carried over; for the studies checked, unresolved V genes explain less than half of this, and the remainder is unexplained. Clonal size and the V and J genes are those of that table, whereas D and trimming came from the DNA. A total of some 65,000 clones appear in this sample, approximately 82% of them only once. Under 30% of the sample is held by the ten biggest clonotypes.

The cohort consisted of hundreds of healthy bone marrow donors. Cohort members were all nominally healthy when sampled, although unrecorded immune exposures were likely present. The donor tested CMV seropositive and was one of the 289 seropositive cohort members. A peripheral blood sample was provided by each donor, and peripheral blood mononuclear cells were used for TCR beta sequencing. The Qiagen DNeasy Blood Extraction Kit was used to extract genomic DNA from the blood cell samples. The chain joins TRBV19 to TRBJ1-1; the D segment could be TRBD1, given 6 matching bases. The clonotype originates from a woman in her forties in good health and CMV-seropositive. The source material was PBMCs. The CDR3 in this case is CAARPLGQLNTEAFF. Read as DNA, the sequence is TGTGCCGCCCGGCCGTTAGGACAGCTGAACACTGAAGCTTTCTTT.